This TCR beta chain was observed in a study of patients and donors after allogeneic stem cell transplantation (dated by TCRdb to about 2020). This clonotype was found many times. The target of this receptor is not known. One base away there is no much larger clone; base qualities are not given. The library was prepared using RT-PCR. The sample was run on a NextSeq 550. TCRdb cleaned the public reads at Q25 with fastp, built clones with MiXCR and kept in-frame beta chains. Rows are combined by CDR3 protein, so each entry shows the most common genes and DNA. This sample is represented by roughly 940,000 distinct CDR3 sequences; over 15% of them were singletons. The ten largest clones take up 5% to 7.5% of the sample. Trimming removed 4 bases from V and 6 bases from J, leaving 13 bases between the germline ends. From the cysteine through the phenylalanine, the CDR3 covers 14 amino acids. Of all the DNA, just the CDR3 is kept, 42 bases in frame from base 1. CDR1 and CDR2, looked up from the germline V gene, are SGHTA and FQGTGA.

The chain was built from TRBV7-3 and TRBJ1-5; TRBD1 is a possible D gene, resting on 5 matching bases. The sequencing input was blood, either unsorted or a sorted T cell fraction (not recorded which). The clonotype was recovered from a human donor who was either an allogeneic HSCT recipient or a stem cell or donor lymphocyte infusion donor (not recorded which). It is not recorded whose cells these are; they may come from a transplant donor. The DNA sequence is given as TGTGCCAGCAGCTCCCTAGGGGAGGGTCAGCCCCAGCATTTT. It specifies CASSSLGEGQPQHF.